Presented here are 14 T cell receptor beta chains from one specimen sequenced in a study of OX40 agonist ivuxolimab in advanced cancers. The library was built by means of the immunoSEQ multiplex PCR assay. Imported from immuneACCESS, the table was reduced by TCRdb to in-frame sequences with V and J called. These copies leave out some clones; in studies compared against another copy, an unresolved V gene accounts for under half, and the cause of the remainder is not known. The sample records approximately 110,000 clones, around 90% of which are singletons. In total, the top ten clones hold approximately 0.81% of the sample. Material: CD4+ or CD8+ T cells sorted from blood, obtained in a trial of the OX40 agonist ivuxolimab. These receptors all come from an adult with an advanced solid tumor such as melanoma, head and neck, liver or kidney cancer.

The chain joins TRBV10-3 to TRBJ1-1, with D possibly matching TRBD1 (6 bases). Trimming took 6 bases from V and 11 from J, leaving 13 bases between them. Germline V lookup: CDR1 ENHRY, CDR2 SYGVKD. This CDR3 spans 11 amino acids. CDR3 in amino acids: CAIRWGQYAFF. The DNA of the CDR3 is TGTGCCATCAGGTGGGGACAATATGCTTTCTTT.

This sequence joins TRBV18 and TRBJ1-6; D is possibly TRBD1 (5 bases). Looked up from germline, CDR1 is KGHSH and CDR2 is LQKENI. V was shortened by 1 base and J by 10 bases, with 17 bases between the two germline ends. CDR3 length: 16 amino acids. The CDR3 region has the DNA TGTGCCAGCTCACCACAACCGGAAGTAAGGGGATCACCCCTCCACTTT. Protein: CASSPQPEVRGSPLHF. Together with reference TRBV18 and TRBJ1-6, the CDR3 gives the full variable domain: NAGVMQNPRHLVRRRGQEARLRCSPMKGHSHVYWYRQLPEEGLKFMVYLQKENIIDESGMPKERFSAEFPKEGPSILRIQQVVRGDSAAYFCASSPQPEVRGSPLHFGNGTRLTVT.

The chain couples TRBV9 to TRBJ1-1; D unclear. The V gene lost 3 bases and the J gene lost 3 bases, with 12 bases spanning the gap. The CDR3 has 14 residues. The germline V gene encodes CDR1 SGDLS and CDR2 YYNGEE. CDR3 amino acids: CASSDKIRDTEAFF. The CDR3 coding sequence is TGTGCCAGCAGCGACAAAATTCGCGACACTGAAGCTTTCTTT.

This chain links TRBV10-1 with TRBJ2-3; 10 bases fit TRBD2. This CDR3 contains 16 residues. Germline assignment: CDR1 WNHNN and CDR2 SYGVQD (reference sequence). Trimming cost V 2 bases and J 4 bases; bases outside gene matches: 6. CDR3 in DNA: TGCGCCAGCAGTGAGCCTAGCGGGAGTGAGGCAGATACGCAGTATTTT. Protein: CASSEPSGSEADTQYF.

The CDR3 sequence: CASSPPGTSGPKDEQYF. The CDR3 DNA sequence: TGTGCCAGCAGCCCTCCCGGGACTAGCGGCCCTAAGGACGAGCAGTACTTC. The chain employs TRBV28 and TRBJ2-7; 11 bases are shared with TRBD2. This CDR3 is 17 amino acids long. The germline V gene has CDR1 MDHEN and CDR2 SYDVKM. V gave up 6 bases and J gave up 5 bases; unmatched junction bases: 15.

The J gene is TRBJ2-3, the V gene TRBV4-3; 10 bases align to TRBD2. The CDR3 has 16 residues. V lost 1 base to trimming and J lost 4 bases; unmatched junction nucleotides: 5. Germline loops: CDR1 LGHNA, CDR2 YSLEER. The CDR3 bases are TGCGCCAGCAGCCAAGGAGCTAGCGGGAGCCCAGATACGCAGTATTTT. Translating gives CASSQGASGSPDTQYF.

About this clone: Since no conserved phenylalanine or tryptophan closes the CDR3, a read error is the likely cause. The chain is built from TRBV19 and TRBJ1-2, with D uncertain. Germline V gives CDR1 LNHDA, CDR2 SQIVND (reference sequence). There are 14 residues in the CDR3. V was cut by 2 bases and J by 8 bases, with 15 bases left in between. CDR3 loop: CASSIHPNERGYTL. CDR3 coding DNA: TGTGCCAGTAGTATACACCCGAACGAGAGGGGCTACACCCTC.

V is TRBV6-5 and J is TRBJ2-5, with 7 bases fitting TRBD1. The trim removed 5 bases at V and 7 bases at J, leaving 10 bases unmatched. This CDR3 is built from 14 residues. Germline lookup yields CDR1 MNHEY and CDR2 SVGAGI. CDR3 nucleotide sequence: TGTGCCAGCAGTCCAGGGACAGTCCCCAGGACCCAGTACTTC. This codes for CASSPGTVPRTQYF.

The V call is TRBV28, the J call TRBJ2-7, with 7 bases identical to TRBD2. Germline trimming cut 4 bases from V and 0 bases from J; bases unmatched to any gene: 12. Germline CDR1 reads MDHEN; CDR2 reads SYDVKM. The CDR3 extends over 17 amino acids. CDR3 region: CASSSTLAARASYEQYF. CDR3 nucleotide sequence: TGTGCCAGCAGTTCCACCCTAGCGGCCCGCGCCTCCTACGAGCAGTACTTC.

This chain joins TRBV19 and TRBJ2-3; possibly TRBD1 or TRBD2 for D (6 bases each). Per the germline V gene, CDR1 is LNHDA and CDR2 is SQIVND (reference sequence). CDR3 length: 15 residues. V lost 6 bases and J 8 bases, leaving 21 bases between the germline ends. The CDR3 loop reads CASSNRGDLGGTQYF. CDR3 bases: TGTGCCAGTAGCAATAGGGGGGACTTAGGGGGTACGCAGTATTTT.

The chain employs TRBV10-1 and TRBJ1-1, with 8 bases identical to TRBD1. CDR1 and CDR2 from the germline V gene are WNHNN and SYGVQD (reference sequence). The length of the CDR3 is 13 residues. V shed 2 bases, J shed 10 bases, and the junction held 6 bases outside the gene matches. CDR3 DNA sequence: TGCGCCAGCAGTGAGCGCGGACAGGGAAGAGCTTTCTTT. Its protein product is CASSERGQGRAFF.

The genes are TRBV28 and TRBJ1-1, with a possible D match to TRBD1 (6 bases). Between the trimmed V and J ends, which lost 3 bases and 2 bases, there was a span of 10 bases. This CDR3 comprises 14 residues. The germline CDR1 and CDR2 sequences are MDHEN and SYDVKM. The CDR3 DNA sequence: TGTGCCAGCAGTTTCGGGGGGGCAAACACTGAAGCTTTCTTT. Protein: CASSFGGANTEAFF.

The chain has TRBV10-2 and TRBJ1-1; unclear D gene. The V end lost 3 bases, the J end lost 4 bases, and 9 bases lay between the germline ends. CDR3 size: 13 residues. Germline loops: CDR1 WSHSY, CDR2 SAAADI. The chain's CDR3 is CASSEDPRTEAFF. As DNA, the CDR3 is TGCGCCAGCAGTGAAGACCCGCGCACTGAAGCTTTCTTT.

This rearrangement joins TRBV6-5 to TRBJ1-5; D ambiguous. This CDR3 has 14 amino acids. Deletions cut 0 bases from V and 4 bases from J, with 7 bases between. Germline-derived CDR1 and CDR2 are MNHEY and SVGAGI. The CDR3 nucleotides are TGTGCCAGCAGTTACTCAGGGAAGAATCAGCCCCAGCATTTT. Translation gives CASSYSGKNQPQHF.